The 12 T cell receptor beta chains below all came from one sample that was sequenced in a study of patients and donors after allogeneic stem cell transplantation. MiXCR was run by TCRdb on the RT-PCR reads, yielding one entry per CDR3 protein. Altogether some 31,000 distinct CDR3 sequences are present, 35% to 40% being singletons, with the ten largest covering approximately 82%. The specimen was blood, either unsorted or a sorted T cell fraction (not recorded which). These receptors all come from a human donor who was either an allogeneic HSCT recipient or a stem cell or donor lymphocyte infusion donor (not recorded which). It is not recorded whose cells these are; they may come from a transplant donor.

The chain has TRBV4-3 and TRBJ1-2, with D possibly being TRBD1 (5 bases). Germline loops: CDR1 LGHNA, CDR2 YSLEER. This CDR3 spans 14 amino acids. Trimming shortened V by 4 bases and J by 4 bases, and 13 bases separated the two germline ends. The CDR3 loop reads CASSPTRGTYGYTF. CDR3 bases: TGCGCCAGCAGCCCAACGAGGGGTACCTATGGCTACACCTTC.

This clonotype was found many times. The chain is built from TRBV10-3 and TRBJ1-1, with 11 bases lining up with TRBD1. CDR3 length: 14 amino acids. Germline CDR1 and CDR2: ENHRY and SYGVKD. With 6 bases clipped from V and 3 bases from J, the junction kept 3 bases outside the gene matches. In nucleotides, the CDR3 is TGTGCCATCAGCGTGGGACAGGGGGACACTGAAGCTTTCTTT. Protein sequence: CAISVGQGDTEAFF.

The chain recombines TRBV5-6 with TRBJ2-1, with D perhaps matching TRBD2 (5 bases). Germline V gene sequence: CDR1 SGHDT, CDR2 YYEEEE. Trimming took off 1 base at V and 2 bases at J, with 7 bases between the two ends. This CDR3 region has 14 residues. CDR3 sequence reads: CASSLPGTYNEQFF. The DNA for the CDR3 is TGTGCCAGCAGCTTGCCGGGGACCTACAATGAGCAGTTCTTC. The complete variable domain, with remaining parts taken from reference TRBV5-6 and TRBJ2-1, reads DAGVTQSPTHLIKTRGQQVTLRCSPKSGHDTVSWYQQALGQGPQFIFQYYEEEERQRGNFPDRFSGHQFPNYSSELNVNALLLGDSALYLCASSLPGTYNEQFFGPGTRLTVL.

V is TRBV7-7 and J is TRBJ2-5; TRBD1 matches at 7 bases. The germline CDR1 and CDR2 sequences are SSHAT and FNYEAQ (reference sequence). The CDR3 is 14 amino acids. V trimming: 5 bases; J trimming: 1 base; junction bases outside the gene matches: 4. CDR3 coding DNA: TGTGCCAGCAGCCTAGGGACAGCCCAAGAGACCCAGTACTTC. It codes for CASSLGTAQETQYF.

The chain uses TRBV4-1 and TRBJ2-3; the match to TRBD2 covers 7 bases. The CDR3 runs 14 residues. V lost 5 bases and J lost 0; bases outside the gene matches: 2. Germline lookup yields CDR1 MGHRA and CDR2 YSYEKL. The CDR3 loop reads CASSTGGSTDTQYF. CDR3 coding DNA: TGCGCCAGCAGCACGGGAGGTAGCACAGATACGCAGTATTTT.

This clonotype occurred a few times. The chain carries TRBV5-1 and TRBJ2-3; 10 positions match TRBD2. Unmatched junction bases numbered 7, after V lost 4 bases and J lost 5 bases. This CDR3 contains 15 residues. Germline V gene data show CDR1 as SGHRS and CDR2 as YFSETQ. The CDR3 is CASSPRAGGKDTQYF. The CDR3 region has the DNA TGCGCCAGCAGCCCTAGAGCGGGAGGGAAAGATACGCAGTATTTT.

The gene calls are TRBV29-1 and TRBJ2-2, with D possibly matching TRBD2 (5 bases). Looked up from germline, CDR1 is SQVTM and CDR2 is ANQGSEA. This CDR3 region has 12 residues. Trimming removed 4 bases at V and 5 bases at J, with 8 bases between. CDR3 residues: CSVVRGTGELFF. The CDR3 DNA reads TGCAGCGTTGTTCGGGGAACCGGGGAGCTGTTTTTT.

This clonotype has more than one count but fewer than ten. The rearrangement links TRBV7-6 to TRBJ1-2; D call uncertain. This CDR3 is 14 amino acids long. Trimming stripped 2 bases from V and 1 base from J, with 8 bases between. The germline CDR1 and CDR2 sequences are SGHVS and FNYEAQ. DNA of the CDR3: TGTGCCAGCAGCTTACTAGGGATTAACTATGGCTACACCTTC. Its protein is CASSLLGINYGYTF.

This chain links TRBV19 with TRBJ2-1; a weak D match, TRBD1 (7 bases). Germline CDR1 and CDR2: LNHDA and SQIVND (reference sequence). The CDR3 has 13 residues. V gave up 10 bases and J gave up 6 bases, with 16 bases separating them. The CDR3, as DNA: TGTGCCACTGACGCGGGACAGCTCAATGAGCAGTTCTTC. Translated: CATDAGQLNEQFF.

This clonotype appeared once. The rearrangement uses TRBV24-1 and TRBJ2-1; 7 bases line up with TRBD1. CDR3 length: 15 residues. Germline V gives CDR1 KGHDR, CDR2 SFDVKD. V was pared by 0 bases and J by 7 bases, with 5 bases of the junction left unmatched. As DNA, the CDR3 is TGTGCCACCAGTGATTTGACACAGGGGCCTAATGAGCAGTTCTTC. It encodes CATSDLTQGPNEQFF.

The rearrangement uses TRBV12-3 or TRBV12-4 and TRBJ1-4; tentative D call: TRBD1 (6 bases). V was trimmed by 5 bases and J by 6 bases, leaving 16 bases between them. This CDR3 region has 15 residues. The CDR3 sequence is CASSPQGPQDEKLFF. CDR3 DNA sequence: TGTGCCAGCAGTCCACAGGGACCTCAGGATGAAAAACTGTTTTTT.

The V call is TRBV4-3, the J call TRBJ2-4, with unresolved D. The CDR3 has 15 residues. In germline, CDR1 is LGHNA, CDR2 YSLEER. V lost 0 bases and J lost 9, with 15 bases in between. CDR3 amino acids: CASSQDRTEWSIQYF. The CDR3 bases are TGCGCCAGCAGCCAAGATAGGACGGAGTGGAGCATTCAGTACTTC.